This TCR beta chain is drawn from a study of blood T cell repertoires in COVID-19. The assay was immunoSEQ multiplex PCR, and TCRdb's table has in-frame clones only and misses some. The sample lists 70,000 to 100,000 clones; 88% were seen once. J lost 4 bases, V lost 4 bases, and 5 bases had no gene match. The CDR3 consists of 15 residues. CDR1 and CDR2 from the germline V gene are SGHKS and YYEKEE (reference sequence). This clonotype was sampled from a human donor in a cohort sampled during active COVID-19. The sample was peripheral blood. The gene calls are TRBV5-5 and TRBJ1-2, with 12 bases matching TRBD1. In DNA form, the CDR3 reads TGTGCCAGCAGCCAGGGACAGGGGGCTAGCTATGGCTACACCTTC. Its protein is CASSQGQGASYGYTF.